The text below deals with one TCR beta chain. Other nucleotide sequences from this sample produce the same CDR3. The sample belongs to a study of blood T cell repertoires in COVID-19. V was shortened by 5 bases and J by 9 bases, with 8 bases between the two germline ends. CDR1 SGHTA and CDR2 FQGNSA come from the germline V gene. CDR3 length: 11 residues. Some clones are missing from TCRdb's copy, which holds only in-frame ones; the method was immunoSEQ multiplex PCR. The profile covers almost 250,000 clones, with around 89% appearing a single time and over 4% taken by the ten largest. The sequenced sample was PBMCs or T cells enriched from blood (not recorded which). This sequence joins TRBV7-2 and TRBJ2-1; D unresolved. The TCR sequence derives from a woman between 25 and 40 years old who had recovered from COVID-19. CDR3 loop: CASSLLPEQFF. CDR3 coding DNA: TGTGCCAGCAGCCTACTGCCTGAGCAGTTCTTC. Drawing the rest from reference TRBV7-2 and TRBJ2-1, the complete variable domain is GAGVSQSPSNKVTEKGKDVELRCDPISGHTALYWYRQSLGQGLEFLIYFQGNSAPDKSGLPSDRFSAERTGGSVSTLTIQRTQQEDSAVYLCASSLLPEQFFGPGTRLTVL.